The 12 T cell receptor beta chains presented below share a single source sample, sequenced in a study of blood T cell repertoires in COVID-19 (TCRdb year 2020). Libraries were made using the immunoSEQ multiplex PCR assay. What TCRdb holds here is the immuneACCESS table cut down to in-frame rearrangements. Part of the clones is not present; checked against another copy, under half of the missing clones reflect an unresolved V gene, and the others are unexplained. The sample records approximately 200,000 clones, roughly nine tenths of which are singletons. 2.1% of the sample lies in the top ten. Sequencing was carried out using peripheral blood. These receptors all come from a man in his 70s with active or convalescent COVID-19.

The chain employs TRBV5-1 and TRBJ1-6; 7 bases agree with TRBD1. Germline V gene data show CDR1 as SGHRS and CDR2 as YFSETQ. The V gene end was trimmed by 4 bases and the J gene end by 8 bases; junction bases not matched to a gene: 12. The CDR3 covers 16 residues. CDR3 nucleotide sequence: TGCGCCAGCAGCCCTCTAACAGGGGCGGTGGATTCACCCCTCCACTTT. Translation gives CASSPLTGAVDSPLHF.

The chain uses TRBV2 and TRBJ1-3, with TRBD1 matching over 8 bases. Germline-derived CDR1 and CDR2 are SNHLY and FYNNEI. J lost 2 bases, V lost 3 bases, and 9 bases had no gene match. This CDR3 has 17 amino acids. CDR3 in amino acids: CASSDRQGALPGNTIYF. CDR3 nucleotides: TGTGCCAGCAGTGACAGGCAGGGGGCTCTACCTGGAAACACCATATATTTT.

The V and J genes are TRBV7-6 and TRBJ2-3, with 15 bases fitting TRBD2. The CDR3 covers 19 residues. Germline-derived CDR1 and CDR2 are SGHVS and FNYEAQ. J lost 3 bases, V lost 5 bases, and 12 bases had no gene match. The CDR3 protein is CASSTRTSGRAVLTDTQYF. CDR3 nucleotides: TGTGCCAGCAGCACTAGGACTAGCGGGAGGGCCGTTTTAACAGATACGCAGTATTTT.

The chain has TRBV29-1 and TRBJ2-1; a possible D gene is TRBD1 (6 bases). This CDR3 is 13 amino acids long. V was shortened by 6 bases and J by 12 bases, with 21 bases between the two germline ends. The germline V gene has CDR1 SQVTM and CDR2 ANQGSEA. In DNA, the CDR3 is TGCAGCGTAGACACCGGGACACCCAGTTCGCAGTTCTTC. It is translated as CSVDTGTPSSQFF.

The chain has TRBV27 and TRBJ2-3, with D possibly matching TRBD1 (6 bases). The germline CDR1 and CDR2 sequences are MNHEY and SMNVEV (reference sequence). This CDR3 region has 15 residues. Trimming removed 1 base at V and 6 bases at J, with 14 bases between. Here the CDR3 reads CASSLLSGVADTQYF. CDR3 in DNA: TGTGCCAGCAGTTTATTATCAGGGGTGGCGGATACGCAGTATTTT.

This clone was seen once. The rearrangement joins TRBV27 to TRBJ2-7; tentative D call: TRBD1 (6 bases). Germline CDR1 MNHEY, CDR2 SMNVEV (reference sequence). Between the trimmed V and J ends, which lost 10 bases and 2 bases, there was a span of 18 bases. CDR3 length equals 14 residues. The CDR3 DNA follows: TGTGCCACTTCGCCGACAGGCCTCACCTACGAGCAGTACTTC. It yields the protein CATSPTGLTYEQYF.

This rearrangement joins TRBV30 to TRBJ1-1, with TRBD1 matching over 8 bases. Germline V gives CDR1 GTSNPN, CDR2 SVGIG (reference sequence). This CDR3 spans 13 amino acids. V was clipped by 2 bases and J by 4 bases; unmatched bases: 3. This chain's CDR3 is CAWSRDRITEAFF. The DNA for the CDR3 is TGTGCCTGGAGTCGGGACAGGATCACTGAAGCTTTCTTT.

This clone occurred a few times. V usage is TRBV3-1 (or the pseudogene TRBV3-2) and J usage is TRBJ2-7, with D possibly matching TRBD1 (5 bases). CDR3 size: 15 residues. V was pared by 1 base and J by 4 bases, with 14 bases between. CDR1 and CDR2 (germline): LGHDT, YNNKEL (reference sequence). CDR3 nucleotide sequence: TGTGCCAGCAGCCAAGGGGCCAGGGCTTGGTACGAGCAGTACTTC. It translates to CASSQGARAWYEQYF.

J is TRBJ2-3 and V is TRBV5-1; 7 nucleotides line up with TRBD2. V trimming: 4 bases; J trimming: 4 bases; junction bases outside the gene matches: 3. CDR3 length equals 13 residues. Germline V gene sequence: CDR1 SGHRS, CDR2 YFSETQ. The CDR3 DNA is TGCGCCAGCAGCACGGGGGGTCCAGATACGCAGTATTTT. It codes for CASSTGGPDTQYF.

The V and J genes are TRBV19 and TRBJ2-1, with 8 bases identical to TRBD2. The V segment lost 3 bases and the J segment 8 bases; nucleotides outside the gene matches: 9. The CDR3 loop spans 15 amino acids. CDR1 and CDR2 from the germline V gene are LNHDA and SQIVND (reference sequence). In nucleotides, the CDR3 is TGTGCCAGTAGTATTTCGGGACTAGGATGGGATGAGCAGTTCTTC. This sequence encodes CASSISGLGWDEQFF.

This clone showed up just once. The rearrangement links TRBV5-1 to TRBJ2-2, with D perhaps TRBD2 (5 bases). CDR1 is SGHRS and CDR2 is YFSETQ in the germline V gene. The CDR3 runs 16 residues. Trimming shortened V by 0 bases and J by 1 base, and 10 bases separated the two germline ends. CDR3 bases: TGCGCCAGCAGCTTGGGGAGCGGACTGAACACCGGGGAGCTGTTTTTT. Residues: CASSLGSGLNTGELFF.

This clone showed up just a few times. The chain joins TRBV28 to TRBJ2-1; 9 bases fit TRBD2. CDR1 and CDR2 from the germline V gene are MDHEN and SYDVKM. Trimming took 4 bases from V and 11 from J; bases not matched to a gene: 3. This CDR3 region has 12 residues. The CDR3 protein is CASSSTSGKQFF. DNA for the CDR3: TGTGCCAGCAGTTCGACTAGCGGCAAGCAGTTCTTC.